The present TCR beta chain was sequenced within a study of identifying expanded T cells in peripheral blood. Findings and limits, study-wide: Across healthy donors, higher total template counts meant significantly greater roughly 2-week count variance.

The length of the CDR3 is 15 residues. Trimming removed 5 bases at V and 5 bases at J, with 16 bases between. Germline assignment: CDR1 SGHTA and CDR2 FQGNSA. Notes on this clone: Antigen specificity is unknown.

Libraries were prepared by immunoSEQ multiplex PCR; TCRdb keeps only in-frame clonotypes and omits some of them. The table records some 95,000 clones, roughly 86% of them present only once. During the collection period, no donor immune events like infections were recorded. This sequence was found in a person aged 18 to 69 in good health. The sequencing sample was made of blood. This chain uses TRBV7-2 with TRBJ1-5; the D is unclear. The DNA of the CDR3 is TGTGCCAGCAGCCCTCTTACACCTCGGGATCAGCCCCAGCATTTT. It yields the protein CASSPLTPRDQPQHF. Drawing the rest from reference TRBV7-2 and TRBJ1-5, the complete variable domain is GAGVSQSPSNKVTEKGKDVELRCDPISGHTALYWYRQSLGQGLEFLIYFQGNSAPDKSGLPSDRFSAERTGGSVSTLTIQRTQQEDSAVYLCASSPLTPRDQPQHFGDGTRLSIL.